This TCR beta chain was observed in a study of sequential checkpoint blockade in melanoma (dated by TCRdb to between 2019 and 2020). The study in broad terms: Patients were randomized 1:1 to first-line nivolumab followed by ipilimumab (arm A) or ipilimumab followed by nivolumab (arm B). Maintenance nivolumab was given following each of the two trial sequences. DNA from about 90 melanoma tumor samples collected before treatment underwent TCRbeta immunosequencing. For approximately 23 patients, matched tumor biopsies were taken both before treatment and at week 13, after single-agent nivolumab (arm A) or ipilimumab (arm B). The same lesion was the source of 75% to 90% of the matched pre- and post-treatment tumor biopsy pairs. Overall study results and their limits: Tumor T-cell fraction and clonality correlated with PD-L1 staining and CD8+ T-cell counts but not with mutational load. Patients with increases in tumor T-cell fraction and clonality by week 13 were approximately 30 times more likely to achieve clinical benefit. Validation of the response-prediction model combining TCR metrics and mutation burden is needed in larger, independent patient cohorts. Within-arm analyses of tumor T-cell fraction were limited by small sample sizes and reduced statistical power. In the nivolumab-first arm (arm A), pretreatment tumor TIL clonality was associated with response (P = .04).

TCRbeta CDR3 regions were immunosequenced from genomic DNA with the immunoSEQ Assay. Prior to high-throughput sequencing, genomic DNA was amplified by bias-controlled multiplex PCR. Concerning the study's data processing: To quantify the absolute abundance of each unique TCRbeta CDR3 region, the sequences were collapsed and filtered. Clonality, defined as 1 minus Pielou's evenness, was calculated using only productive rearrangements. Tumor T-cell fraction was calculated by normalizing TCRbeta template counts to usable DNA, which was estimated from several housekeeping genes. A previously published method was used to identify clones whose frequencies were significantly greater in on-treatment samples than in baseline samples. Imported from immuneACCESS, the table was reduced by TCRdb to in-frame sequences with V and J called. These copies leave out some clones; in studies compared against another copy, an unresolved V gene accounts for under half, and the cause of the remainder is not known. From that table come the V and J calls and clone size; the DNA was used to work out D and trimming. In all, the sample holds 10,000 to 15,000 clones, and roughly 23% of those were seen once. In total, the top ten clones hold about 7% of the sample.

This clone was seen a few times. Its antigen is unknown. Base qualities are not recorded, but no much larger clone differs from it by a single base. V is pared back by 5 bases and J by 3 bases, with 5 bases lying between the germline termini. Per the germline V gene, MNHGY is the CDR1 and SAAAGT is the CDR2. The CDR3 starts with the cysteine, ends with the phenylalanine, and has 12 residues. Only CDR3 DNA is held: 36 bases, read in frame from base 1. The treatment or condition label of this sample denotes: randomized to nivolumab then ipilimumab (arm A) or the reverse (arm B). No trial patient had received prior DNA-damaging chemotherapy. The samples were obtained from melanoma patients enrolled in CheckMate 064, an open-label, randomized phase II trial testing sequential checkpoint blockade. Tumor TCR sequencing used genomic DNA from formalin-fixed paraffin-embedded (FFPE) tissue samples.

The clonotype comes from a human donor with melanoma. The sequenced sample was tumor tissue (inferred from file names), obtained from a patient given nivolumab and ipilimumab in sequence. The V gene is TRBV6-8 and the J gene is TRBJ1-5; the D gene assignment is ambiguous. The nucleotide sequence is TGTGCCAGCAGTGGTGACAATCAGCCCCAGCATTTT. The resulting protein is CASSGDNQPQHF.